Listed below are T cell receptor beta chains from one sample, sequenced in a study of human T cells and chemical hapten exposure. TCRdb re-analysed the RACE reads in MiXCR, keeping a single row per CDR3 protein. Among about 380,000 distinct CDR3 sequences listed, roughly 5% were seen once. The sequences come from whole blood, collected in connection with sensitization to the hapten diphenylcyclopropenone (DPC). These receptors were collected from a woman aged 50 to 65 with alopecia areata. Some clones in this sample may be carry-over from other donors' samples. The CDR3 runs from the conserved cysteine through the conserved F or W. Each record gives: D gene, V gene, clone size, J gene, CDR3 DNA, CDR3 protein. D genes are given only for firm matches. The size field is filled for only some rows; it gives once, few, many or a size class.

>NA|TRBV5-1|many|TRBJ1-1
TGCGCCAGCAGCTCAGGGGCGGGCACTGAAGCTTTCTTT
CASSSGAGTEAFF
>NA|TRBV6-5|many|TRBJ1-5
TGTGCCAGCAGACAGGGAAGTAGCAATCAGCCCCAGCATTTT
CASRQGSSNQPQHF
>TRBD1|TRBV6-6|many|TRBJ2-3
TGTGCCAGCAGTTACTTTGGATTTGGGGACAGGGGGTCAGATACGCAGTATTTT
CASSYFGFGDRGSDTQYF
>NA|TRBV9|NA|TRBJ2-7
TGTGCCAGCAGCGTAATTGAATCCTACGAGCAGTACTTC
CASSVIESYEQYF
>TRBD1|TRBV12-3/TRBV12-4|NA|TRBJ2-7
TGTGCCAGCAGTTTAACGGGACAGGGGTACTACGAGCAGTACTTC
CASSLTGQGYYEQYF
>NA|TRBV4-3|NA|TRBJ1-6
TGCGCCAGCAGCCAAGAATCAATATCACCCCTCCACTTT
CASSQESISPLHF
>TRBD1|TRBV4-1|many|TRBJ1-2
TGCGCCAGCAGCCAGTCGGGACAGGGTAGTGGCTACACCTTC
CASSQSGQGSGYTF
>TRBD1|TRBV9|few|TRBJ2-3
TGTGCCAGCAGCGCCGACAGGGCCGATACGCAGTATTTT
CASSADRADTQYF
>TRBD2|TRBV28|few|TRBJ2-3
TGTGCCAGCAGCTTGAGCGGGAGGCATACGCAGTATTTT
CASSLSGRHTQYF
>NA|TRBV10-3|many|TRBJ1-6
TGTGCCATCAGGACAGCTAGCTCCTATAATTCACCCCTCCACTTT
CAIRTASSYNSPLHF
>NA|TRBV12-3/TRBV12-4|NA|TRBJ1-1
TGTGCCAGCAGTTTGACAGTCGCTGAAGCTTTCTTT
CASSLTVAEAFF
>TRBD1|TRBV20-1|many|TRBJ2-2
TGCAGTGCTAGCGGACAGGGAAGGCTTAACACCGGGGAGCTGTTTTTT
CSASGQGRLNTGELFF
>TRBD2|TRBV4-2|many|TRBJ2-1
TGTGCCAGCAGTCAAGGAACAGCGGGAGAGGGGAATGAGCAGTTCTTC
CASSQGTAGEGNEQFF
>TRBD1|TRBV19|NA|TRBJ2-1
TGTGCCAGTAGTATTGGTAGCAGGGGGCACAATGAGCAGTTCTTC
CASSIGSRGHNEQFF
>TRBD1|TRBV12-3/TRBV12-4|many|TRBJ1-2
TGTGCCAGCAGTCCAACGGGACAGAGCTATGGCTACACCTTC
CASSPTGQSYGYTF
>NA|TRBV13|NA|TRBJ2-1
TGTGCCAGCAGCTTAGGCCTACCAGAGAGCTCCTACAATGAGCAGTTCTTC
CASSLGLPESSYNEQFF
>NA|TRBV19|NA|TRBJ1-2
TGTGCCAGTAGTATCGACCTGGTATATGGCTACACCTTC
CASSIDLVYGYTF
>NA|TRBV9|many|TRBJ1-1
TGTGCCAGCAGCGTCGGGGGGCCGAACACTGAAGCTTTCTTT
CASSVGGPNTEAFF
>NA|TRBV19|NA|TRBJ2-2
TGTGCCAGTAGTATAGGGGGCCACGGGGAGCTGTTTTTT
CASSIGGHGELFF
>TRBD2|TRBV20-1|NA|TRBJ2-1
TGCAGTGCCCTGCCGGGACTAGCGGGGGTCCTCGGGGGGAATGAGCAGTTCTTC
CSALPGLAGVLGGNEQFF
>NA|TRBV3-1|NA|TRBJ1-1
TGTGCCAGCAGCCAAGAAGTTTTTACTGAAGCTTTCTTT
CASSQEVFTEAFF
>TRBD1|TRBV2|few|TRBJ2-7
TGTGCCAGCAGGGGAGGGACAGGGACCTACGAGCAGTACTTC
CASRGGTGTYEQYF
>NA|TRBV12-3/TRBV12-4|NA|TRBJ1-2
TGTGCCAGCAGTTTAGGGGATCCTGGCTACACCTTC
CASSLGDPGYTF
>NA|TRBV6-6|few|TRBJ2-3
TGTGCCAGCAGTTACTCGACTCGCAGGGCGACAGATACGCAGTATTTT
CASSYSTRRATDTQYF
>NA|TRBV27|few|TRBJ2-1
TGTGCCAGCAGGATGGGGACGAGCTCCTACAATGAGCAGTTCTTC
CASRMGTSSYNEQFF
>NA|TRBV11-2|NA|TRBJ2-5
TGTGCCAGCAGCTTCGACGCCTACCAAGAGACCCAGTACTTC
CASSFDAYQETQYF
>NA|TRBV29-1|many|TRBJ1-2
TGCAGCGTTGAAGATCTGGGGGCTAACTATGGCTACACCTTC
CSVEDLGANYGYTF
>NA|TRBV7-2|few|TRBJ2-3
TGTGCCAGCAGCTTAAACGGGCAACGCACAGATACGCAGTATTTT
CASSLNGQRTDTQYF
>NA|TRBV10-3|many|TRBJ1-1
TGTGCCATCAGTGACCGGACGGGCACTGAAGCTTTCTTT
CAISDRTGTEAFF
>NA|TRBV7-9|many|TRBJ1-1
TGTGCCAGCAGCTCCGAGGGCACTGAAGCTTTCTTT
CASSSEGTEAFF
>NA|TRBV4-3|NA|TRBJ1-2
TGCGCCAGCAGCCAAGTGGCAGGGCAAGGCTATGGCTACACCTTC
CASSQVAGQGYGYTF
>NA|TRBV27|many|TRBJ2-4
TGTGCCAGCAGTTCTCTGGTCTCAGGAGCCTATCAGTACTTC
CASSSLVSGAYQYF
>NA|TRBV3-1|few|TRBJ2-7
TGTGCCAGCAGCCAAGACTTGGGGCACTCCTACGAGCAGTACTTC
CASSQDLGHSYEQYF
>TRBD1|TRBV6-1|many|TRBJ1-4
TGTGCCAGCAGTTTATCTCCCGGGACAGTAAATGAAAAACTGTTTTTT
CASSLSPGTVNEKLFF
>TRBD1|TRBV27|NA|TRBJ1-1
TGTGCCAGCAGTTTTGGGACAGACACTGAAGCTTTCTTT
CASSFGTDTEAFF
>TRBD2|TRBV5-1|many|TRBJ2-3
TGCGCCAGCAGCATCGGCCGACTAGCGGCGACAGATACGCAGTATTTT
CASSIGRLAATDTQYF
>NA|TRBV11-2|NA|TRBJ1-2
TGTGCCAGCAGCTTAGCAGAGTCCGGGAGCTATGGCTACACCTTC
CASSLAESGSYGYTF
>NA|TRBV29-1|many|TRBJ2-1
TGCAGCGTTGAAGATCCCGGGGCTGAGCAGTTCTTC
CSVEDPGAEQFF
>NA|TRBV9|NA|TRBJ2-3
TGTGCCAGCAGGCCGACTTTCGGCACAGATACGCAGTATTTT
CASRPTFGTDTQYF
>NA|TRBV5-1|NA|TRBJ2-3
TGCGCCAGCAGCCCCCAGCGGGCACGCACAGATACGCAGTATTTT
CASSPQRARTDTQYF